Listed here are 28 T cell receptor beta chains from one sample, sequenced in a study of T cells after yellow fever vaccination (dated 2019 in TCRdb). Explained via the paper, the treatment or condition label denotes: live attenuated yellow fever vaccine strain. The library was prepared using 5' RACE. Sequencing took place on an Illumina HiSeq 2500. Using fastp trimming at Q25 and MiXCR clonotype assembly, TCRdb reanalyzed the public sequencing data and kept in-frame beta chains. When rows share a CDR3 protein, they turn into one entry using the most common DNA and genes. A total of about 400,000 distinct CDR3 sequences appear in this sample, roughly 6.1% of them only once. About 15% of the sample goes to the ten largest clones. The material sequenced was PBMCs, taken 5 days after the yellow fever booster vaccination. The receptors here all came from a young man who received the YFV17D yellow fever vaccine.

This clonotype was detected a few times. The rearrangement links TRBV19 to TRBJ1-4; 10 bases agree with TRBD1. The J segment lost 6 bases and the V segment lost 2 bases, leaving 3 bases of the junction unmatched. This CDR3 has 15 amino acids. Germline V gene lookup returns CDR1 LNHDA and CDR2 SQIVND (reference sequence). The CDR3 DNA sequence: TGTGCCAGTAGTATACTTGGACAGGGGGATGAAAAACTGTTTTTT. This codes for CASSILGQGDEKLFF. The variable domain in full, with the rest retrieved from reference TRBV19 and TRBJ1-4, is DGGITQSPKYLFRKEGQNVTLSCEQNLNHDAMYWYRQDPGQGLRLIYYSQIVNDFQKGDIAEGYSVSREKKESFPLTVTSAQKNPTAFYLCASSILGQGDEKLFFGSGTQLSVL.

This clonotype was detected a few times. This chain connects TRBV21-1 to TRBJ2-7; the table's D call of TRBD2 was not tested on the DNA. TRBV21-1 is recorded as a pseudogene. CDR3 length: 13 residues. Here the CDR3 DNA reads TGTGCCAGCAGCCGGGACTTCTATTACGAGCAGTACTTC. This codes for CASSRDFYYEQYF.

This clonotype was detected only a few times. This chain links TRBV21-1 with TRBJ2-5. TRBV21-1 is noted as a pseudogene. This CDR3 has 14 amino acids. The CDR3 region is CASSKVLGLETQYF. The CDR3 nucleotides are TGTGCCAGCAGCAAAGTTCTAGGGTTAGAGACCCAGTACTTC.

This clonotype was counted between two and nine times. The chain carries TRBV28 and TRBJ2-7, with TRBD2 matching over 8 bases. V shed 6 bases and J 5 bases; nucleotides not matched to a gene: 15. Germline V lookup: CDR1 MDHEN, CDR2 SYDVKM. This CDR3 region has 16 residues. DNA of the CDR3: TGTGCCAGCAGCGATACCCGAGGGACTAGGTATCACGAGCAGTACTTC. Translated, it gives CASSDTRGTRYHEQYF.

This clonotype has a handful of counts. This sequence joins TRBV5-1 and TRBJ2-5, with D perhaps assigned TRBD1 or TRBD2 (5 bases each). The CDR3 loop spans 15 amino acids. Deletions cut 7 bases from V and 2 bases from J, with 18 bases between. The germline V gene encodes CDR1 SGHRS and CDR2 YFSETQ. The CDR3 DNA follows: TGCGCCAGCGGCAGGGAAGGAGGATGGCAAGAGACCCAGTACTTC. Protein: CASGREGGWQETQYF.

This clonotype was seen at least ten times. V is TRBV12-3 or TRBV12-4 and J is TRBJ1-6, with a possible D match to TRBD1 (6 bases). The CDR3 extends over 15 amino acids. Trimming stripped 2 bases from V and 7 bases from J, with 12 bases between. CDR3 region: CASSLSGATNSPLHF. The DNA for the CDR3 is TGTGCCAGCAGTTTATCAGGGGCTACGAATTCACCCCTCCACTTT.

In this sample, this clonotype turned up many times. This chain uses TRBV7-8 with TRBJ2-7; possibly TRBD2 for D (6 bases). Germline loops: CDR1 SGHVS, CDR2 FQNEAQ. Deletions cut 7 bases from V and 0 bases from J, with 16 bases between. The CDR3 is made up of 15 amino acids. The CDR3 DNA follows: TGTGCCAGCACCGGGGCGGGATCGAGCTCCTACGAGCAGTACTTC. Translating it yields CASTGAGSSSYEQYF.

In its sample, this clonotype was seen a few times. The rearrangement joins TRBV20-1 to TRBJ2-1, with 8 bases aligning to TRBD2. Trimming at V came to 4 bases and at J to 3 bases, leaving 5 bases not matched to a gene. The CDR3 is made up of 14 amino acids. Per the germline V gene, CDR1 is DFQATT and CDR2 is SNEGSKA (reference sequence). CDR3 DNA sequence: TGCAGTGCTACGGGACTAGGAATCTACAATGAGCAGTTCTTC. Amino acid sequence: CSATGLGIYNEQFF.

This clonotype appeared a few times. The genes are TRBV6-2 or TRBV6-3 and TRBJ1-1; TRBD1 is a possible D gene (6 bases). The V gene's germline CDR1 is MNHEY and CDR2 SVGEGT. The V end lost 10 bases, the J end lost 4 bases, and 16 bases lay between the germline ends. The CDR3 extends over 13 amino acids. The CDR3 sequence is CATVQGMTTEAFF. The CDR3 DNA is TGTGCCACCGTTCAGGGGATGACCACTGAAGCTTTCTTT.

This clonotype was detected ten times or more. This rearrangement joins TRBV7-9 to TRBJ2-2, with D unclear. V was clipped by 5 bases and J by 6 bases, with 10 bases between them. This CDR3 is 13 amino acids long. Looked up from germline, CDR1 is SEHNR and CDR2 is FQNEAQ (reference sequence). CDR3 DNA: TGTGCCAGCAGCCCACAGAGTCCCGGGGAGCTGTTTTTT. It encodes CASSPQSPGELFF. The full variable domain, in which reference TRBV7-9 and TRBJ2-2 provide the parts outside the CDR3, is DTGVSQNPRHKITKRGQNVTFRCDPISEHNRLYWYRQTLGQGPEFLTYFQNEAQLEKSRLLSDRFSAERPKGSFSTLEIQRTEQGDSAMYLCASSPQSPGELFFGEGSRLTVL.

This rearrangement joins TRBV5-5 to TRBJ1-1; unclear D gene. V was clipped by 0 bases and J by 0 bases, with 9 bases between them. The CDR3 consists of 15 residues. The germline CDR1 and CDR2 sequences are SGHKS and YYEKEE (reference sequence). The DNA for the CDR3 is TGTGCCAGCAGCTTGGAAGGGCACATGAACACTGAAGCTTTCTTT. It is translated as CASSLEGHMNTEAFF. Together with reference TRBV5-5 and TRBJ1-1, the CDR3 gives the full variable domain: DAGVTQSPTHLIKTRGQQVTLRCSPISGHKSVSWYQQVLGQGPQFIFQYYEKEERGRGNFPDRFSARQFPNYSSELNVNALLLGDSALYLCASSLEGHMNTEAFFGQGTRLTVV.

This clonotype was seen more than once but under ten times. The chain employs TRBV20-1 and TRBJ2-7; tentative D call: TRBD2 (6 bases). Trimming cost V 3 bases and J 0 bases, with 12 bases left between them. In germline, CDR1 is DFQATT, CDR2 SNEGSKA (reference sequence). This CDR3 is built from 14 residues. The CDR3 loop is CSASSGAGSYEQYF. The CDR3 coding sequence is TGCAGTGCTAGTAGCGGAGCGGGCTCCTACGAGCAGTACTTC.

This clonotype came up a few times. This rearrangement joins TRBV7-2 to TRBJ2-7, with D unresolved. Per germline, CDR1 SGHTA and CDR2 FQGNSA. The V and J ends lost 1 base and 6 bases respectively, with 10 bases between them. The CDR3 has 13 residues. For the CDR3, the DNA is TGTGCCAGCAGCTTAGTTCTAGGGCCCGAGCAGTACTTC. This sequence encodes CASSLVLGPEQYF.

This clonotype came up many times. The rearrangement uses TRBV7-2 and TRBJ2-5; tentative D call: TRBD2 (6 bases). Germline loops: CDR1 SGHTA, CDR2 FQGNSA. This CDR3 has 17 residues. V was shortened by 3 bases and J by 5 bases, with 22 bases between the two germline ends. CDR3 residues: CASSFTSGTTGGETQYF. CDR3 DNA sequence: TGTGCCAGCAGCTTTACGTCGGGGACGACTGGGGGGGAGACCCAGTACTTC.

This clonotype has a handful of counts. The chain uses TRBV6-6 and TRBJ2-7; 7 nucleotides match TRBD2. The V segment lost 6 bases and the J segment 4 bases; nucleotides outside the gene matches: 6. The CDR3 runs to 13 residues. Per germline, CDR1 MNHNY and CDR2 SVGAGI (reference sequence). The CDR3 DNA sequence: TGTGCCAGCAGCCGGGACTACCAATACGAGCAGTACTTC. This encodes CASSRDYQYEQYF.

The chain carries TRBV27 and TRBJ2-7; D is uncertain. The CDR3 totals 14 residues. V was cut by 3 bases and J by 5 bases, with 14 bases left in between. From germline, CDR1 is MNHEY and CDR2 SMNVEV (reference sequence). The CDR3, as DNA: TGTGCCAGCAGTTTTTACCCCTCCGCCCACGAGCAGTACTTC. As protein: CASSFYPSAHEQYF.

This clonotype has only a few counts. The rearrangement uses TRBV12-3 or TRBV12-4 and TRBJ2-7; D ambiguous. CDR3 size: 12 residues. With 5 bases removed from V and 1 base from J, the gap between germline ends came to 6 bases. In DNA form, the CDR3 reads TGTGCCAGCAGTAAGGGATCCTACGAGCAGTACTTC. Translation: CASSKGSYEQYF.

This clonotype has a count of ten or more. This chain's CDR3 is CATSRAPGDTEAFF. The CDR3 DNA reads TGTGCCACCAGCAGAGCCCCAGGTGACACTGAAGCTTTCTTT. The rearrangement joins TRBV15 to TRBJ1-1; D call uncertain. The germline V gene has CDR1 LNHNV and CDR2 YYDKDF (reference sequence). The CDR3 has 14 residues. Trimming took 1 base from V and 3 from J, leaving 9 bases between them. Looking up the rest from reference TRBV15 and TRBJ1-1 gives the full variable domain: DAMVIQNPRYQVTQFGKPVTLSCSQTLNHNVMYWYQQKSSQAPKLLFHYYDKDFNNEADTPDNFQSRRPNTSFCFLDIRSPGLGDTAMYLCATSRAPGDTEAFFGQGTRLTVV.

This clonotype has at least ten counts. The rearrangement uses TRBV7-9 and TRBJ1-5, with D maybe TRBD1 (5 bases). The germline gives CDR1 SEHNR, CDR2 FQNEAQ (reference sequence). Trimming removed 1 base from V and 6 bases from J, with 13 bases in between. The CDR3 length is 15 residues. For the CDR3, the DNA is TGTGCCAGCAGCTTAGGCGGTCAGGGAGGTCAGCCCCAGCATTTT. As protein: CASSLGGQGGQPQHF.

This clonotype came up a few times. The chain uses TRBV18 and TRBJ1-5; D gene uncertain. CDR3 length equals 13 residues. The germline CDR1 and CDR2 sequences are KGHSH and LQKENI. Trimming cost V 1 base and J 3 bases, with 4 bases left between them. The CDR3 is CASSPQDNQPQHF. DNA of the CDR3: TGTGCCAGCTCACCACAGGACAATCAGCCCCAGCATTTT.

This clonotype was seen many times. The CDR3 nucleotides read TGTGCCAGCAGTGATGCCCAGCTAAATCAGCCCCAGCATTTT. As protein: CASSDAQLNQPQHF. The chain has TRBV25-1 and TRBJ1-5, with D hard to call. This CDR3 has 14 amino acids. The germline gives CDR1 MGHDK, CDR2 SYGVNS. With 3 bases removed from V and 4 bases from J, the gap between germline ends came to 10 bases. Based on the CDR3 plus reference TRBV25-1 and TRBJ1-5, the full variable domain is EADIYQTPRYLVIGTGKKITLECSQTMGHDKMYWYQQDPGMELHLIHYSYGVNSTEKGDLSSESTVSRIRTEHFPLTLESARPSHTSQYLCASSDAQLNQPQHFGDGTRLSIL.

The genes are TRBV12-3 or TRBV12-4 and TRBJ2-1, with 9 bases matching TRBD2. J gave up 2 bases and V 5 bases, and 4 bases lay outside the gene matches. The CDR3 has 15 amino acids. In nucleotides, the CDR3 is TGTGCCAGCAGTAGAGCGGGAGGAGCCTACAATGAGCAGTTCTTC. Translated: CASSRAGGAYNEQFF.

This clonotype was seen repeatedly, ten times or more. The J gene is TRBJ2-7, the V gene TRBV6-1; unclear D gene. Germline V gene data show CDR1 as MNHNS and CDR2 as SASEGT. This CDR3 region has 14 residues. V gave up 2 bases and J gave up 2 bases, with 10 bases separating them. CDR3 coding DNA: TGTGCCAGCAGTGAACCAGGACCCCCCTACGAGCAGTACTTC. Amino acid sequence: CASSEPGPPYEQYF.

This clonotype was recorded at least ten times. The chain carries TRBV11-3 and TRBJ2-2; 7 bases map to TRBD1. The CDR3 runs 13 residues. Germline CDR1 reads SGHNT; CDR2 reads YENEEA. V lost 5 bases to trimming and J lost 6 bases; unmatched junction nucleotides: 3. CDR3 DNA: TGTGCCAGCAGCCCGCAGGGGGCCGGGGAGCTGTTTTTT. Translation: CASSPQGAGELFF.

This clonotype was found many times. The junction differs from germline at one of its ends, possibly a read error. This sequence joins TRBV5-1 and TRBJ1-1; possibly TRBD1 for D (6 bases). The CDR3 runs to 13 residues. Per the germline V gene, CDR1 is SGHRS and CDR2 is YFSETQ. The CDR3 bases are TGTGCCAGCAGCTTAGTGCAGGGGACTGAAGCTTTCTTT. Translated: CASSLVQGTEAFF.

This clonotype was counted between two and nine times. This rearrangement joins TRBV28 to TRBJ2-5; D is perhaps TRBD2 (5 bases). This CDR3 is built from 15 residues. Per the germline V gene, CDR1 is MDHEN and CDR2 is SYDVKM. The V gene lost 4 bases and the J gene lost 6 bases, with 18 bases spanning the gap. As DNA, the CDR3 is TGTGCCAGCAGTTCTCCGGGATCAGACGGGCAGACCCAGTACTTC. This gives the protein CASSSPGSDGQTQYF.

There are a few counts of this clonotype. The chain employs TRBV6-5 and TRBJ1-2; D possibly corresponds to TRBD1 (6 bases). The CDR3 covers 15 residues. V was trimmed by 1 base and J by 5 bases, leaving 14 bases between them. Germline V gene lookup returns CDR1 MNHEY and CDR2 SVGAGI. The CDR3 region is CASSYYQGNRYGYTF. For the CDR3, the DNA is TGTGCCAGCAGTTACTATCAGGGGAATCGGTATGGCTACACCTTC.

The chain uses TRBV6-1 and TRBJ2-3, with D perhaps given as TRBD1 or TRBD2 (5 bases each). This CDR3 has 18 residues. V shed 7 bases and J shed 4 bases, with 27 bases lying between them. CDR1 and CDR2 (germline): MNHNS, SASEGT. DNA of the CDR3: TGTGCCAGCACCATTTCCCCCCCACGAGGGGCGGGCTCAGATACGCAGTATTTT. As protein: CASTISPPRGAGSDTQYF.